This entry is about one T cell receptor beta chain. The data derive from a study of blood T cell repertoires in COVID-19. J gave up 3 bases and V 6 bases, and 12 bases lay outside the gene matches. Germline CDR1 is SGHTA and CDR2 is FQGTGA. This CDR3 contains 17 residues. Cohort allocation depended upon clinical history that participants reported. Measured with immunoSEQ multiplex PCR; TCRdb has only the in-frame clones, and not every one. This table holds 250,000 to 300,000 clones, roughly 90% found once. The sequence was collected from a woman in her sixties who had recovered from COVID-19. V gene TRBV7-3 combines with J gene TRBJ2-3, with 10 bases identical to TRBD2. The sequenced sample was PBMCs or T cells enriched from blood (not recorded which). The CDR3 reads CASSPVGAGGPTDTQYF. CDR3 DNA: TGTGCCAGCAGTCCCGTGGGAGCGGGGGGGCCAACAGATACGCAGTATTTT.